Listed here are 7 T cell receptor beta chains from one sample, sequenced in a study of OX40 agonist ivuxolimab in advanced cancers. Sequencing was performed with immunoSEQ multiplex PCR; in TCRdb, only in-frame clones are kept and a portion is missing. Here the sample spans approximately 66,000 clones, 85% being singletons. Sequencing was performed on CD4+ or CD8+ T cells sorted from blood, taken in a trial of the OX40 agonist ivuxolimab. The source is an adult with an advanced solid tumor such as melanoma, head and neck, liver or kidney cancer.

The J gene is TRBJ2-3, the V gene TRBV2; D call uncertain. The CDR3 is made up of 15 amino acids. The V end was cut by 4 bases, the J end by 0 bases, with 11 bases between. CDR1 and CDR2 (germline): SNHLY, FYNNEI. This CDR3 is CASSVYGYSTDTQYF. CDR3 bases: TGTGCCAGCAGTGTCTACGGGTATAGCACAGATACGCAGTATTTT.

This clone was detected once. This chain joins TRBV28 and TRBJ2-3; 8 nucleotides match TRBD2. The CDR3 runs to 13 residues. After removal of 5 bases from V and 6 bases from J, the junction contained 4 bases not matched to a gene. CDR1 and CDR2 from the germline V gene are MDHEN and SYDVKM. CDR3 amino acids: CASSPSGGDTQYF. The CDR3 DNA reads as TGTGCCAGCAGTCCCAGCGGGGGCGATACGCAGTATTTT.

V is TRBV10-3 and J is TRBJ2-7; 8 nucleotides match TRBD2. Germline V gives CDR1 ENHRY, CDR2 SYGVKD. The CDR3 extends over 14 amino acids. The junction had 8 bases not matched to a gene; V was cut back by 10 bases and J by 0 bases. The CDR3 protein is CATTSGGSSYEQYF. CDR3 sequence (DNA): TGTGCCACCACCTCGGGGGGGAGCTCCTACGAGCAGTACTTC.

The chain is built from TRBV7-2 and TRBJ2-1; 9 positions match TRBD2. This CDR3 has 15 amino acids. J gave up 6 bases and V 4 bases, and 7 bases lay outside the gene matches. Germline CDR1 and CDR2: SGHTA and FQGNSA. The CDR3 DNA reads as TGTGCCAGCAGCTCCTTCGCGGGAGGGCCCAATGAGCAGTTCTTC. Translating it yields CASSSFAGGPNEQFF.

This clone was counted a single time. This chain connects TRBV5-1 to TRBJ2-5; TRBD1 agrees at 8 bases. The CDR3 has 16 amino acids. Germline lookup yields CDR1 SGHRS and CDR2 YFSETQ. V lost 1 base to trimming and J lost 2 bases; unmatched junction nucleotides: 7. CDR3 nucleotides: TGCGCCAGCAGCTTGACGCCAGGGGGCGGTCAAGAGACCCAGTACTTC. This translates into CASSLTPGGGQETQYF.

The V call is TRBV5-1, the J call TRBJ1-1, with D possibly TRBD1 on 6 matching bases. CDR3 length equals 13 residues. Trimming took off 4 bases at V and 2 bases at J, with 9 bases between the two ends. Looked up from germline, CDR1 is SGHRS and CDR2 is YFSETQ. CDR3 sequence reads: CASSRGQNTEAFF. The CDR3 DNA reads TGCGCCAGCAGCCGGGGACAAAACACTGAAGCTTTCTTT.

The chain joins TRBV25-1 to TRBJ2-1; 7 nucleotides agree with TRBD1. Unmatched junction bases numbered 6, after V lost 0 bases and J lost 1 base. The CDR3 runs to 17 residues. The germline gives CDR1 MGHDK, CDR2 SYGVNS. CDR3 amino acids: CASSEYLSGGSYNEQFF. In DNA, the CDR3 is TGTGCCAGCAGTGAATATCTATCAGGGGGTTCCTACAATGAGCAGTTCTTC.